This T cell receptor beta chain was observed in a study of OX40 agonist ivuxolimab in advanced cancers. Notes on the research overall: Ivuxolimab was an agonistic, fully human IgG2 monoclonal antibody directed against OX40 (CD134), a costimulatory receptor. The purpose of peripheral TCRbeta sequencing was to test whether ivuxolimab changed TCR sequence diversity and led to clonal T-cell expansion. In the dose-escalation cohort, 82.7% of patients were male, and the mean age was approximately 55 years, with a range of roughly 20 to 80. Partial responses occurred in three dose-escalation patients, of whom one had hepatocellular carcinoma and two had cutaneous melanoma. The paper describes the monotherapy dose-escalation part (N of about 47 patients) of the phase I trial of ivuxolimab. Of the approximately 50 patients in dose escalation, some 20 had hepatocellular carcinoma, some 15 had melanoma, 9 had renal cell carcinoma and 9 had head and neck cancer. Patients were allowed to have had prior anti-PD-1, anti-PD-L1 or anti-CTLA-4 therapy, and roughly 40% of the dose-escalation patients had been treated with checkpoint inhibitors. Intravenous ivuxolimab was administered to patients every 2 weeks at six dose levels: 0.01, 0.1, 0.3, 1.5, 3 and 10 mg/kg.

Inclusive of the bounding cysteine and phenylalanine, the CDR3 is 15 residues long. The read is trimmed to its CDR3 DNA, 45 bases read in frame from base 1. From the germline V gene (reference sequence), CDR1 is SGHKS and CDR2 is YYEKEE. Deletion took 2 bases off V and 5 bases off J, with a span of 15 bases between the germline ends. This clone is a singleton in its sample. Its antigen target is currently unknown. Base qualities are not at hand, and no much larger clone is one base apart. For sequencing of the TCRbeta CDR3 region, genomic DNA was extracted from the sorted cells. The immunoSEQ Assay was used to sequence the TCRbeta CDR3 regions. The immuneACCESS repertoire file appears here via TCRdb, limited to in-frame rearrangements. These files lack a portion of the clones; in checked studies, under half of the deficit traces to unresolved V genes, and the cause of the others is not known. This sample comprises more than 55,000 clones, 80% to 95% of them detected only once. Under 15% of the sample is in the top ten clones.

The trial excluded patients who had a history of autoimmune disease or who were on systemic immunosuppression. Peripheral blood for TCR sequencing was collected from all dose cohorts at baseline, on cycle 4 day 1, and on cycle 7 day 1. Samples were obtained from an open-label, multicenter, first-in-human phase I dose-escalation trial of ivuxolimab. Adults with locally advanced or metastatic melanoma, renal cell carcinoma, hepatocellular carcinoma or head and neck squamous cell carcinoma were enrolled in the trial. CD4+ and CD8+ T cells were sorted separately from peripheral blood before TCR sequencing. Results and caveats for the whole study, not just this receptor: In the 0.1-3.0 mg/kg groups, partial responders had among the lowest normalized peripheral clonal expansion, particularly in CD8+ T cells. Low levels of normalized T-cell clonal expansion were also seen in some nonresponding patients. At doses of 0.1 to 3.0 mg/kg, clonal expansion of both CD4+ and CD8+ blood T cells was observed from baseline to week 6. After ivuxolimab, more expanded clones were found on average in CD8+ T cells than in CD4+ T cells. Antigen specificity was not determined for the clonally expanded peripheral T cells.

The starting material was CD4+ or CD8+ T cells sorted from blood, obtained in a trial of the OX40 agonist ivuxolimab. The receptor was isolated from an adult with an advanced solid tumor such as melanoma, head and neck, liver or kidney cancer. The chain uses TRBV5-5 and TRBJ2-3, and possibly TRBD1, on 6 matching bases. The CDR3 region reads CASSFEGVSVDTQYF. The DNA reads as follows: TGTGCCAGCAGCTTTGAGGGGGTCTCGGTAGATACGCAGTATTTT. Full variable domain (CDR3 extended with the reference TRBV5-5 and TRBJ2-3 proteins): DAGVTQSPTHLIKTRGQQVTLRCSPISGHKSVSWYQQVLGQGPQFIFQYYEKEERGRGNFPDRFSARQFPNYSSELNVNALLLGDSALYLCASSFEGVSVDTQYFGPGTRLTVL.